The 28 T cell receptor beta chains given below trace back to one sample, sequenced in a study of T cells in localized non-small cell lung cancer. Profiled with immunoSEQ multiplex PCR; TCRdb holds only in-frame clones, not every one. The data hold about 35,000 clones, with around 93% observed a single time. The sequencing used peripheral blood mononuclear cells, collected before any cancer treatment. These receptors were taken from a female donor at least 60 years old with stage II lung adenocarcinoma.

This clone is a singleton in its sample. The chain combines TRBV30 with TRBJ2-3; perhaps TRBD1 as D (5 bases). The germline V gene encodes CDR1 GTSNPN and CDR2 SVGIG (reference sequence). This CDR3 has 13 residues. Trimming took off 3 bases at V and 1 base at J, with 8 bases between the two ends. CDR3 residues: CAWRVRGTDTQYF. The DNA of the CDR3 is TGTGCCTGGAGGGTCAGGGGCACAGATACGCAGTATTTT.

The rearrangement uses TRBV27 and TRBJ2-7; TRBD2 agrees at 8 bases. J gave up 5 bases and V 7 bases, and 10 bases lay outside the gene matches. Germline lookup yields CDR1 MNHEY and CDR2 SMNVEV (reference sequence). The CDR3 spans 14 residues. CDR3: CASKGSGSGNEQYF. CDR3 coding DNA: TGTGCCAGCAAAGGAAGCGGGAGCGGTAACGAGCAGTACTTC.

V is TRBV28 and J is TRBJ2-1, with 7 bases lining up with TRBD1. After removal of 8 bases from V and 8 bases from J, the junction contained 15 bases not matched to a gene. The germline V gene encodes CDR1 MDHEN and CDR2 SYDVKM. This CDR3 region has 15 residues. CDR3 loop: CASQEQGPSGYEQFF. CDR3 nucleotides: TGTGCCAGCCAAGAACAGGGGCCCAGTGGCTATGAGCAGTTCTTC.

The chain is built from TRBV28 and TRBJ2-7; 7 bases line up with TRBD1. This CDR3 is 16 amino acids long. The ends lost 6 bases at V and 1 base at J; junction bases unmatched: 12. Germline V CDR1 and CDR2: MDHEN, SYDVKM. CDR3: CASSHGRQGWSYEQYF. The CDR3 bases are TGTGCCAGCAGCCACGGACGACAGGGTTGGTCCTACGAGCAGTACTTC.

This chain joins TRBV4-2 and TRBJ2-2; perhaps TRBD2 as D (6 bases). The CDR3 runs 15 residues. CDR1 LGHNA and CDR2 YNFKEQ come from the germline V gene. Trimming took 3 bases from V and 8 from J, leaving 16 bases between them. The CDR3 loop is CASSQTGGFSGELFF. The CDR3 coding sequence is TGTGCCAGCAGCCAGACTGGGGGGTTTAGTGGGGAGCTGTTTTTT.

This clone was seen once. The chain combines TRBV29-1 with TRBJ1-4; TRBD1 is a possible D gene (5 bases). Germline lookup yields CDR1 SQVTM and CDR2 ANQGSEA. The CDR3 covers 15 residues. The V end was cut by 6 bases, the J end by 3 bases, with 17 bases between. CDR3 DNA: TGCAGCGTCGACGCAGGGATGGGAGCTAATGAAAAACTGTTTTTT. Translated, it gives CSVDAGMGANEKLFF.

This rearrangement joins TRBV7-2 to TRBJ1-4; D is uncertain. Germline V gene sequence: CDR1 SGHTA, CDR2 FQGNSA. This CDR3 contains 14 residues. Deletions cut 5 bases from V and 4 bases from J, with 11 bases between. The CDR3 nucleotides read TGTGCCAGCAGCCCGGACGGCTTTAATGAAAAACTGTTTTTT. Translation gives CASSPDGFNEKLFF.

The chain links TRBV4-3 to TRBJ2-2; D not certain. The V end was cut by 0 bases, the J end by 5 bases, with 7 bases between. Germline loops: CDR1 LGHNA, CDR2 YSLEER. The CDR3 is made up of 14 amino acids. The CDR3 region has the DNA TGCGCCAGCAGCCAAGATCCAAGGACCGGGGAGCTGTTTTTT. This sequence encodes CASSQDPRTGELFF.

The chain is built from TRBV9 and TRBJ2-2; the D is unclear. The CDR3 is made up of 14 amino acids. V shed 1 base and J shed 4 bases, with 8 bases lying between them. Looked up from germline, CDR1 is SGDLS and CDR2 is YYNGEE. CDR3 protein: CASSVTVGTGELFF. CDR3 sequence (DNA): TGTGCCAGCAGCGTAACTGTGGGCACCGGGGAGCTGTTTTTT. The whole variable domain, filled in from reference TRBV9 and TRBJ2-2, reads DSGVTQTPKHLITATGQRVTLRCSPRSGDLSVYWYQQSLDQGLQFLIQYYNGEERAKGNILERFSAQQFPDLHSELNLSSLELGDSALYFCASSVTVGTGELFFGEGSRLTVL.

The rearrangement links TRBV5-1 to TRBJ2-4; the D call may be TRBD1 or TRBD2 (5 bases each). V dropped 3 bases and J dropped 0 bases, with 13 bases sitting between them. The CDR3 runs 16 residues. Germline V gives CDR1 SGHRS, CDR2 YFSETQ. CDR3 coding DNA: TGCGCCAGCAGCTCTCCCCGGGACCTAGCCAAAAACATTCAGTACTTC. It is translated as CASSSPRDLAKNIQYF.

This clone has more than one count but fewer than ten. The gene calls are TRBV28 and TRBJ2-2; D is possibly TRBD2 (5 bases). This CDR3 has 11 amino acids. Looked up from germline, CDR1 is MDHEN and CDR2 is SYDVKM. Trimming left V 6 bases short and J 10 bases short, with 9 bases between. CDR3 protein: CASSLGLELFF. The CDR3 DNA reads as TGTGCCAGCAGCCTTGGACTGGAGCTGTTTTTT.

CDR3 nucleotides: TGCGCCAGCAGCCAAGTGGAGGGTATAGCTTTGGGGGAGCAGTTCTTC. Protein: CASSQVEGIALGEQFF. This sequence joins TRBV4-1 and TRBJ2-1; possibly TRBD2 for D (6 bases). The CDR3 length is 16 residues. Germline V lookup: CDR1 MGHRA, CDR2 YSYEKL. V was shortened by 1 base and J by 10 bases, with 20 bases between the two germline ends.

The J gene is TRBJ2-6, the V gene TRBV18, with TRBD2 matching over 9 bases. The CDR3 consists of 18 residues. CDR1 and CDR2 (germline): KGHSH, LQKENI. V was clipped by 3 bases and J by 0 bases; unmatched bases: 6. The CDR3 DNA reads TGTGCCAGCTCACCCAAAGCGGGGGGAAGCTCTGGGGCCAACGTCCTGACTTTC. Amino acid sequence: CASSPKAGGSSGANVLTF.

This chain joins TRBV5-4 and TRBJ2-3, with 8 bases matching TRBD2. V was clipped by 5 bases and J by 0 bases; unmatched bases: 5. CDR3 length: 15 residues. CDR1 and CDR2 (germline): SGHNT, YYREEE (reference sequence). As DNA, the CDR3 is TGTGCCAGCAGGGACCAGCGGGGGAGCACAGATACGCAGTATTTT. Translated, it gives CASRDQRGSTDTQYF.

The CDR3 DNA is TGTGCCAGCAGCTTGGAAACTAATCGCCGGGACGAGCAGTACTTC. As protein: CASSLETNRRDEQYF. V and J are TRBV7-8 and TRBJ2-7; no clear D. Germline CDR1 reads SGHVS; CDR2 reads FQNEAQ. The CDR3 contains 15 residues. Trimming took 3 bases from V and 5 from J, leaving 17 bases between them.

The J gene is TRBJ1-3, the V gene TRBV5-1; 7 positions match TRBD1. The CDR3 is made up of 15 amino acids. Germline loops: CDR1 SGHRS, CDR2 YFSETQ. Trimming at V came to 4 bases and at J to 4 bases, leaving 8 bases not matched to a gene. CDR3 in amino acids: CASSPGQRVGNTIYF. CDR3 bases: TGCGCCAGCAGCCCGGGACAGAGGGTGGGAAACACCATATATTTT.

The chain uses TRBV5-8 and TRBJ2-1, with 15 positions matching TRBD2. This CDR3 has 19 residues. The germline CDR1 and CDR2 sequences are SGHTS and YDEGEE. J lost 0 bases, V lost 4 bases, and 8 bases had no gene match. CDR3 DNA: TGTGCCAGCAGCCCGTACGGACTAGCGGGAGGGAGCTCCTACAATGAGCAGTTCTTC. It codes for CASSPYGLAGGSSYNEQFF.

This clone was picked up one time. This rearrangement joins TRBV7-2 to TRBJ2-1; D gene unclear. The CDR3 contains 15 residues. Germline V lookup: CDR1 SGHTA, CDR2 FQGNSA. V lost 0 bases to trimming and J lost 8 bases, with 14 bases between them. The CDR3 DNA reads TGTGCCAGCAGCTTAGCGATTCGGGCAGGCCATGAGCAGTTCTTC. Its translation is CASSLAIRAGHEQFF.

The chain combines TRBV4-3 with TRBJ1-2; D not resolved. CDR3 length: 15 amino acids. Trimming cost V 1 base and J 2 bases, with 11 bases left between them. Germline CDR1 is LGHNA and CDR2 is YSLEER. CDR3 nucleotides: TGCGCCAGCAGCCAAGGACTAGATGCAAACTATGGCTACACCTTC. Translated: CASSQGLDANYGYTF.

The chain couples TRBV5-1 to TRBJ1-1; no reliable D call. The CDR3 contains 17 residues. The ends were cut back, 4 bases at V and 0 bases at J, with 19 bases in the middle. The germline V gene encodes CDR1 SGHRS and CDR2 YFSETQ. Written as DNA, the CDR3 is TGCGCCAGCAGCCGGAGCATAAGCCAACGACTGAACACTGAAGCTTTCTTT. As protein: CASSRSISQRLNTEAFF.

V is TRBV29-1 and J is TRBJ1-2, with D possibly matching TRBD1 (5 bases). This CDR3 has 12 residues. V lost 4 bases to trimming and J lost 2 bases, with 8 bases between them. Germline values: CDR1 SQVTM, CDR2 ANQGSEA. Here the CDR3 reads CSVGGANYGYTF. The CDR3 coding sequence is TGCAGCGTTGGGGGCGCAAACTATGGCTACACCTTC.

The J gene is TRBJ2-7, the V gene TRBV30; D tentatively reads TRBD1 or TRBD2 (5 bases each). The CDR3 is 13 residues long. V lost 0 bases and J 7 bases, leaving 13 bases between the germline ends. Germline values: CDR1 GTSNPN, CDR2 SVGIG (reference sequence). In nucleotides, the CDR3 is TGTGCCTGGAGTGTACAGGAGGATGTAGAGCAGTACTTC. It specifies CAWSVQEDVEQYF.

This clone was seen a few times. V gene TRBV5-1 combines with J gene TRBJ2-7; 11 nucleotides align to TRBD1. The CDR3 consists of 14 residues. The V gene end was trimmed by 3 bases and the J gene end by 2 bases; junction bases not matched to a gene: 1. CDR1 and CDR2 from the germline V gene are SGHRS and YFSETQ. This CDR3 is CASSSGQGAYEQYF. The CDR3 region has the DNA TGCGCCAGCAGCTCGGGACAGGGGGCCTACGAGCAGTACTTC.

This clone was seen a single time. The chain couples TRBV2 to TRBJ2-7; D remains unclear. V was trimmed by 3 bases and J by 2 bases, leaving 8 bases between them. From germline, CDR1 is SNHLY and CDR2 FYNNEI. The CDR3 contains 13 residues. In DNA, the CDR3 is TGTGCCAGCAGTGACATTCTCCCCTACGAGCAGTACTTC. It encodes CASSDILPYEQYF.

V is TRBV7-2 and J is TRBJ1-5, with D perhaps TRBD1 (6 bases). The germline V and J ends were trimmed by 5 bases and 7 bases, with 18 bases remaining between them. The CDR3 sequence is 15 residues long. CDR1 is SGHTA and CDR2 is FQGNSA in the germline V gene. CDR3 sequence: CASSAQQGTVQPQHF. In DNA, the CDR3 is TGTGCCAGCAGCGCCCAACAGGGAACCGTCCAGCCCCAGCATTTT.

This chain connects TRBV9 to TRBJ1-6; D is possibly TRBD1 (5 bases). The CDR3 loop spans 14 amino acids. Trimming cost V 0 bases and J 10 bases, with 11 bases left between them. Germline V gene data show CDR1 as SGDLS and CDR2 as YYNGEE. The chain's CDR3 is CASSVVQGGSPLHF. Written as DNA, the CDR3 is TGTGCCAGCAGCGTAGTCCAGGGTGGATCACCCCTCCACTTT.

The rearrangement uses TRBV6-5 and TRBJ2-2; no firm D call. CDR1 is MNHEY, CDR2 SVGAGI, per germline. The CDR3 consists of 13 residues. The V and J ends lost 0 bases and 7 bases respectively, with 6 bases between them. The CDR3 protein is CASSYSGIGELFF. The CDR3 DNA is TGTGCCAGCAGTTACTCGGGTATCGGGGAGCTGTTTTTT.

The chain joins TRBV4-2 to TRBJ2-7; 9 nucleotides align to TRBD2. CDR1 and CDR2 from the germline V gene are LGHNA and YNFKEQ. The length of the CDR3 is 15 residues. Losses at the gene ends were 5 bases for V and 3 bases for J; bases not matched to a gene: 8. The CDR3 loop reads CASSVFSGSIYEQYF. In nucleotides, the CDR3 is TGTGCCAGCAGCGTCTTTAGCGGGAGCATCTACGAGCAGTACTTC.